This T cell receptor (beta chain) was sequenced in a study of graft-versus-host responses after intestinal transplantation. Notes on the study in general: Among circulating GvH clones, peak levels were associated with early post-transplant declines in HvG clones. GvH clones turned up in recipient marrow; some had shown up first in ileum or blood.

Turning to this clone: The antigen remains unidentified.

The CDR3 loop spans 15 amino acids. Trimming took off 0 bases at V and 4 bases at J, with 11 bases between the two ends. The germline CDR1 and CDR2 sequences are SGHRS and YFSETQ. Only in-frame clones appear in the TCRdb table, and some are missing; sequencing was by immunoSEQ multiplex PCR. The sample includes some 110,000 clones, about 90% of them seen just once. This chain links TRBV5-1 with TRBJ2-1; D perhaps matches TRBD1 (6 bases). Sequencing used unstimulated CD4+ T cells sorted from spleen or lymph node cells, obtained before intestinal transplant. The sequence derives from a human donor who received an intestinal transplant. The DNA for the CDR3 is TGCGCCAGCAGCTTGGGGCTGGACAGATACAATGAGCAGTTCTTC. Protein: CASSLGLDRYNEQFF.